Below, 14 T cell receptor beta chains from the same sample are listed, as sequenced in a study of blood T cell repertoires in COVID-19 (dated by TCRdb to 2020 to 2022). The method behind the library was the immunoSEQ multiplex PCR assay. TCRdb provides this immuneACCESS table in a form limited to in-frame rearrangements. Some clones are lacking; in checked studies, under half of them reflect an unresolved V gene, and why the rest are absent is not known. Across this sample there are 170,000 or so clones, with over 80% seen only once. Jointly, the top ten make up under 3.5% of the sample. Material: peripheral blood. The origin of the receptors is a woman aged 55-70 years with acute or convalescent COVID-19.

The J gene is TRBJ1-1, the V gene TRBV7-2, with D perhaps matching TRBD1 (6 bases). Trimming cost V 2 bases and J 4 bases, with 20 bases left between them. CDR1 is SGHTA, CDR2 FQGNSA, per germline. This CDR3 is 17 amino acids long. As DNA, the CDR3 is TGTGCCAGCAGCTTACAACCAGGGGCGCAGAGTCGCACTGAAGCTTTCTTT. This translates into CASSLQPGAQSRTEAFF.

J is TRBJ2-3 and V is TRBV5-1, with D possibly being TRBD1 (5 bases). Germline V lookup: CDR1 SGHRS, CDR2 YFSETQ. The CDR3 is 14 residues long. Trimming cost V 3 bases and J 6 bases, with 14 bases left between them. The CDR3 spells CASSWGQNLDTQYF. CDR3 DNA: TGCGCCAGCAGCTGGGGCCAAAACTTGGATACGCAGTATTTT.

The CDR3 coding sequence is TGCGCCAGCAGCTTGGTAGGGGAAGGTGCCAAAAACATTCAGTACTTC. The encoded protein is CASSLVGEGAKNIQYF. The chain has TRBV5-1 and TRBJ2-4; possibly TRBD1 for D (5 bases). The CDR3 spans 16 residues. Per the germline V gene, CDR1 is SGHRS and CDR2 is YFSETQ. Deletions cut 0 bases from V and 1 base from J, with 11 bases between.

The CDR3 spells CASSFAGDGLDEQYF. CDR3 nucleotides: TGTGCCAGCAGCTTTGCAGGGGATGGTTTAGACGAGCAGTACTTC. The genes are TRBV7-2 and TRBJ2-7; D may be TRBD1 (6 bases). Germline V lookup: CDR1 SGHTA, CDR2 FQGNSA. V lost 3 bases to trimming and J lost 5 bases, with 17 bases between them. This CDR3 region has 15 residues. Filled out from reference TRBV7-2 and TRBJ2-7, the complete variable domain reads GAGVSQSPSNKVTEKGKDVELRCDPISGHTALYWYRQSLGQGLEFLIYFQGNSAPDKSGLPSDRFSAERTGGSVSTLTIQRTQQEDSAVYLCASSFAGDGLDEQYFGPGTRLTVT.

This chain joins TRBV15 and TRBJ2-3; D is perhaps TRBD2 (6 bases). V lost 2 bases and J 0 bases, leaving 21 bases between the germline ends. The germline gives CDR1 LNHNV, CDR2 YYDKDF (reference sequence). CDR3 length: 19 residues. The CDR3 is CATSRSGPRTRASTDTQYF. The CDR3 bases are TGTGCCACCAGCAGAAGCGGGCCCCGGACGCGTGCTAGCACAGATACGCAGTATTTT.

The CDR3 reads CASSPGQGQPQHF. The CDR3 DNA follows: TGTGCCAGCAGCCCGGGACAGGGCCAGCCCCAGCATTTT. The rearrangement uses TRBV7-9 and TRBJ1-5, with TRBD1 identical over 9 bases. CDR1 is SEHNR and CDR2 is FQNEAQ in the germline V gene (reference sequence). The CDR3 contains 13 residues. Losses at the gene ends were 5 bases for V and 7 bases for J; bases not matched to a gene: 3.

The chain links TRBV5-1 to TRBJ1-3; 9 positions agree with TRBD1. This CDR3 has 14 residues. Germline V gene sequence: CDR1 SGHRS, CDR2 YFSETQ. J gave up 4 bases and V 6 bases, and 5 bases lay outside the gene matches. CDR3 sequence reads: CASTTGGTGNTIYF. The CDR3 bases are TGCGCCAGCACGACAGGGGGAACGGGAAACACCATATATTTT.

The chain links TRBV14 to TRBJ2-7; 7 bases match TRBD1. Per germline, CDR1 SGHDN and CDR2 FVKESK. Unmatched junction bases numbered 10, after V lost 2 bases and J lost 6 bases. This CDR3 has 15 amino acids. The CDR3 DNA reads TGTGCCAGCAGCCAACTGGGACAGCAGCTCTCCGAGCAGTACTTC. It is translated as CASSQLGQQLSEQYF.

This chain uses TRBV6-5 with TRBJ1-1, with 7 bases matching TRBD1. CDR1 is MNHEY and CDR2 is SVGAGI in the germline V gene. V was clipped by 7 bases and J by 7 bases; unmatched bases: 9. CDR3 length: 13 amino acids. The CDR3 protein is CASTRGTPGEAFF. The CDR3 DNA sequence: TGTGCCAGCACCAGGGGGACGCCCGGTGAAGCTTTCTTT.

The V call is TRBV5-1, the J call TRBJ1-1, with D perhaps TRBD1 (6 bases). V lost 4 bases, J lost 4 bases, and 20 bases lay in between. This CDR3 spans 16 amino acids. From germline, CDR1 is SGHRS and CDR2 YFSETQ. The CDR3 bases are TGCGCCAGCAGCCCCCGCGGGGGCGGTGAAGGCACTGAAGCTTTCTTT. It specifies CASSPRGGGEGTEAFF. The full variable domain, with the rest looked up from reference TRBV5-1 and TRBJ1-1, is KAGVTQTPRYLIKTRGQQVTLSCSPISGHRSVSWYQQTPGQGLQFLFEYFSETQRNKGNFPGRFSGRQFSNSRSEMNVSTLELGDSALYLCASSPRGGGEGTEAFFGQGTRLTVV.

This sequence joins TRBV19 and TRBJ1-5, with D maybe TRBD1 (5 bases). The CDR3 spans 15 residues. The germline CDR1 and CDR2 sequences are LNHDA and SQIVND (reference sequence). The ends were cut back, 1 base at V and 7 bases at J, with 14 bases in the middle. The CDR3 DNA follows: TGTGCCAGTAGTATAGCTTCAGGACAAGGACAGCCCCAGCATTTT. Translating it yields CASSIASGQGQPQHF.

The CDR3 DNA is TGTGCCAGCAGCCACGGACGAACGCTTGCGGGGGGTAGCACTGAAGCTTTCTTT. Translated, it gives CASSHGRTLAGGSTEAFF. The rearrangement links TRBV4-2 to TRBJ1-1; possibly TRBD1 for D (5 bases). The V end lost 3 bases, the J end lost 4 bases, and 24 bases lay between the germline ends. The V gene's germline CDR1 is LGHNA and CDR2 YNFKEQ. This CDR3 has 18 amino acids.

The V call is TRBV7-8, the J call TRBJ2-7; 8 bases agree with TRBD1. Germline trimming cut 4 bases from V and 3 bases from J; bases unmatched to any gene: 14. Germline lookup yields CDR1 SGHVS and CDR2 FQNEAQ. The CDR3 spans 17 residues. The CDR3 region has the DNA TGTGCCAGCAGCTCCCGGGGAGCGGCAGGGGGCTACTACGAGCAGTACTTC. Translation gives CASSSRGAAGGYYEQYF.

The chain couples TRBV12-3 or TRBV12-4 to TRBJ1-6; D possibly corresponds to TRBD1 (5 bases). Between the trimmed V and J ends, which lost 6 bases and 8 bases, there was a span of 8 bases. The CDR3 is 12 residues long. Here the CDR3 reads CASRGLYSPLHF. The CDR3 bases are TGTGCCAGCAGGGGGCTTTATTCACCCCTCCACTTT.